This TCR beta chain is from a study of cytomegalovirus exposure and HLA in healthy donors. Donors were drawn from the approximately 110-subject validation cohort, separate from the 666-subject first cohort. With respect to this clone: The antigen remains unidentified.

Points from the study as a whole: Subsequent analysis revealed that first-cohort TCR clusters tended to co-occur in the approximately 120 validation repertoires. A few CMV-associated chains proved CMV antigen-specific in vitro.

V shed 5 bases, J shed 4 bases, and the junction held 5 bases outside the gene matches. The CDR3 runs 13 residues. Germline CDR1 reads MNHEY; CDR2 reads SMNVEV (reference sequence). The repertoire was sequenced with immunoSEQ multiplex PCR; TCRdb's copy has only in-frame clones and lacks some. The table shows fewer than 250,000 clones, with around 86% occurring only once. Specimen: PBMCs. This clonotype was sampled from a woman aged 18-30 years in good health and CMV-seropositive. The J gene is TRBJ2-7, the V gene TRBV27, with TRBD2 matching over 7 bases. The CDR3 reads CASSPREVYEQYF. For the CDR3, the DNA is TGTGCCAGCAGTCCCCGGGAGGTTTACGAGCAGTACTTC.